This note documents a single T cell receptor (beta chain) sequence. Its antigen is still unknown. The CDR3 length is 18 residues. With 7 bases clipped from V and 2 bases from J, the junction kept 15 bases outside the gene matches. Looked up from germline, CDR1 is LNHNV and CDR2 is YYDKDF (reference sequence). The data were obtained in a study of blood T cells in healthy people across ages. Study-wide context: Template switching recovered approximately one barcoded beta molecule for every two T cells.

A sample-barcoded 5' primer and a J-beta primer mix were used in a second PCR of roughly 6 to 11 cycles. Unique molecular identifiers of 12 random nucleotides labeled each cDNA. Each CDR3 protein is one row after TCRdb ran MiXCR on the 5' RACE reads. The sample shows over 600,000 distinct CDR3 sequences, about half of them seen only once. Study-wide results and caveats: Higher diversity, along with more naive CD4+ cells, distinguished long-lived donors from aged donors.

Sequencing was done on a sample of blood. The clonotype originates from a man older than 75 in good health. The rearrangement links TRBV15 to TRBJ2-3, with 10 bases identical to TRBD2. CDR3 bases: TGTGCCACCAAGGGGCTAGCGGGGGACGGTCCACACACAGATACGCAGTATTTT. Protein: CATKGLAGDGPHTDTQYF.